These 20 T cell receptor beta chains were all obtained from the same sample, sequenced in a study of blood T cell repertoires in COVID-19. Profiling relied on immunoSEQ multiplex PCR, and the TCRdb table lists in-frame clones only, not all of them. The repertoire holds 170,000 or so clones, more than 75% seen once, with 2.5% to 3.5% in the top ten. Source material: peripheral blood. These receptors all come from a man aged 35 to 55 with active or convalescent COVID-19.

The chain uses TRBV5-1 and TRBJ1-2; TRBD1 agrees at 7 bases. With 4 bases clipped from V and 6 bases from J, the junction kept 12 bases outside the gene matches. The CDR3 extends over 15 amino acids. The V gene's germline CDR1 is SGHRS and CDR2 YFSETQ. The CDR3 nucleotides are TGCGCCAGCAGCCCACAGGGGTTCGTCTCGGATGGCTACACCTTC. It yields the protein CASSPQGFVSDGYTF.

This clone is a singleton in its sample. The chain combines TRBV25-1 with TRBJ2-7, with D maybe TRBD1 (7 bases). Germline V gives CDR1 MGHDK, CDR2 SYGVNS. Trimming removed 2 bases at V and 2 bases at J, with 19 bases between. The CDR3 runs 17 residues. The CDR3 region is CASSERFSGGNTYEQYF. The CDR3 DNA reads as TGTGCCAGCAGTGAAAGGTTTTCAGGGGGGAATACCTACGAGCAGTACTTC.

In regard to this clone: Other DNA sequences in the sample encode the same CDR3. The chain is built from TRBV19 and TRBJ1-2; 9 bases fit TRBD1. The length of the CDR3 is 14 residues. The J segment lost 5 bases and the V segment lost 1 base, leaving 2 bases of the junction unmatched. In germline, CDR1 is LNHDA, CDR2 SQIVND (reference sequence). CDR3 DNA: TGTGCCAGTAGTATAGGACAGGGGGGTTATGGCTACACCTTC. Amino acid sequence: CASSIGQGGYGYTF.

CDR3 sequence (DNA): TGTGCCAGCAGCTTATTGACAGCCACAGATACGCAGTATTTT. Translated: CASSLLTATDTQYF. This chain links TRBV11-3 with TRBJ2-3; D is possibly TRBD1 (5 bases). The CDR3 loop spans 14 amino acids. Germline V gives CDR1 SGHNT, CDR2 YENEEA. V gave up 2 bases and J gave up 2 bases, with 8 bases separating them.

J is TRBJ2-7 and V is TRBV6-5; D is possibly TRBD2 (6 bases). This CDR3 contains 13 residues. Trimming took off 6 bases at V and 3 bases at J, with 12 bases between the two ends. Germline loops: CDR1 MNHEY, CDR2 SVGAGI. CDR3 DNA: TGTGCCAGCAGGGAGACTAGTTTCTACGAGCAGTACTTC. This gives the protein CASRETSFYEQYF.

V usage is TRBV6-2 or TRBV6-3 and J usage is TRBJ2-3; 8 nucleotides agree with TRBD2. The CDR3 spans 15 residues. CDR1 is MNHEY, CDR2 SVGEGT, per germline. The trim removed 5 bases at V and 3 bases at J, leaving 7 bases unmatched. CDR3 in amino acids: CASSHGGAGTDTQYF. In DNA, the CDR3 is TGTGCCAGCAGTCACGGGGGGGCCGGAACAGATACGCAGTATTTT.

The rearrangement uses TRBV13 and TRBJ1-2, with TRBD1 matching over 7 bases. The CDR3 totals 14 residues. Germline V CDR1 and CDR2: PRHDT, FYEKMQ (reference sequence). J was trimmed by 4 bases and V by 4 bases; bases with no gene match: 6. CDR3 coding DNA: TGTGCCAGCAGCTCTCCGGGACAGTTCTATGGCTACACCTTC. This encodes CASSSPGQFYGYTF.

This chain connects TRBV28 to TRBJ1-2; TRBD1 agrees at 7 bases. Germline CDR1 MDHEN, CDR2 SYDVKM. The CDR3 covers 14 residues. J lost 1 base, V lost 3 bases, and 2 bases had no gene match. CDR3 nucleotide sequence: TGTGCCAGCAGTTTTGGGACAGTTAACTATGGCTACACCTTC. Encoded protein: CASSFGTVNYGYTF.

On this clone: One base away lies a much larger clone, so this may be a sequencing read error. The chain employs TRBV4-2 and TRBJ2-2, with 11 positions matching TRBD1. The CDR3 is 17 amino acids. Germline CDR1 and CDR2: LGHNA and YNFKEQ. The V and J ends lost 0 bases and 7 bases, in that order; junction bases with no gene match: 7. CDR3 sequence: CASSQDSGQGVFGELFF. DNA for the CDR3: TGTGCCAGCAGCCAAGATTCGGGACAGGGGGTCTTCGGGGAGCTGTTTTTT.

In its sample, this clone was seen once. J is TRBJ1-6 and V is TRBV5-8, with 7 bases identical to TRBD1. V was pared by 5 bases and J by 1 base, with 12 bases of the junction left unmatched. Germline CDR1 reads SGHTS; CDR2 reads YDEGEE. CDR3 size: 18 residues. CDR3 in amino acids: CASSSGTASLSYNSPLHF. The CDR3, as DNA: TGTGCCAGCAGTTCTGGGACAGCCAGTCTTTCCTATAATTCACCCCTCCACTTT.

This clone is a singleton in its sample. The genes are TRBV7-8 and TRBJ2-7; a weak D match, TRBD2 (6 bases). CDR3 length: 15 amino acids. V was pared by 1 base and J by 2 bases, with 12 bases between. Germline values: CDR1 SGHVS, CDR2 FQNEAQ. The CDR3 bases are TGTGCCAGCAGCTTAGGGGTAGCGGTCGCCTACGAGCAGTACTTC. This translates into CASSLGVAVAYEQYF.

V and J are TRBV28 and TRBJ1-2, with 9 bases identical to TRBD1. With V trimmed by 2 bases and J by 5 bases, 6 bases remained unmatched. Germline CDR1 reads MDHEN; CDR2 reads SYDVKM. This CDR3 region has 15 residues. The CDR3 DNA reads TGTGCCAGCAGTTTAGGTGGGACAGGGTTGTATGGCTACACCTTC. The encoded protein is CASSLGGTGLYGYTF.

This chain links TRBV4-1 with TRBJ1-1; D ambiguous. The CDR3 consists of 14 residues. V dropped 4 bases and J dropped 1 base, with 10 bases sitting between them. Germline CDR1 MGHRA, CDR2 YSYEKL. CDR3 sequence: CASSLGGWNTEAFF. The CDR3 nucleotides read TGCGCCAGCAGCCTCGGAGGGTGGAACACTGAAGCTTTCTTT.

Of note for this clone: This specimen includes other DNA sequences encoding the same CDR3. The V and J genes are TRBV30 and TRBJ2-3; D uncertain. This CDR3 is built from 12 residues. Deletions cut 0 bases from V and 4 bases from J, with 5 bases between. Germline CDR1 and CDR2: GTSNPN and SVGIG (reference sequence). DNA for the CDR3: TGTGCCTGGAGTGTACTTCCAGATACGCAGTATTTT. Translating it yields CAWSVLPDTQYF.

The rearrangement joins TRBV29-1 to TRBJ1-5; D unclear. The CDR3 consists of 14 residues. V dropped 4 bases and J dropped 0 bases, with 10 bases sitting between them. Germline-derived CDR1 and CDR2 are SQVTM and ANQGSEA. Here the CDR3 DNA reads TGCAGCGTTGTTGCAGAAGATAGCAATCAGCCCCAGCATTTT. As protein: CSVVAEDSNQPQHF.

The CDR3 protein is CASRGEEGNTQYF. In DNA form, the CDR3 reads TGCGCCAGCAGGGGAGAGGAAGGGAATACGCAGTATTTT. The chain is built from TRBV10-1 and TRBJ2-3; weak D call: TRBD2 (5 bases). Trimming removed 6 bases at V and 7 bases at J, with 14 bases between. The CDR3 runs 13 residues. Germline V gene lookup returns CDR1 WNHNN and CDR2 SYGVQD (reference sequence).

The rearrangement joins TRBV5-4 to TRBJ2-7; 12 bases are a match to TRBD2. Germline lookup yields CDR1 SGHNT and CDR2 YYREEE (reference sequence). The V segment lost 2 bases and the J segment 7 bases; nucleotides outside the gene matches: 10. CDR3 length: 16 amino acids. As DNA, the CDR3 is TGTGCCAGCAGCTTACCTAGCGGGGGGGCTGTAGGAGAGCAGTACTTC. Translation: CASSLPSGGAVGEQYF.

The rearrangement uses TRBV11-1 and TRBJ2-2, with 13 bases aligning to TRBD2. CDR3 size: 16 residues. Trimming removed 5 bases from V and 3 bases from J; junction bases left unmatched: 3. Germline values: CDR1 SGHAT, CDR2 FQDESV (reference sequence). CDR3 sequence (DNA): TGTGCCAGCAGCCAGGGACTAGCGGGGTACACCGGGGAGCTGTTTTTT. It is translated as CASSQGLAGYTGELFF.

The chain joins TRBV30 to TRBJ1-3; possible D gene TRBD1, 6 bases. Germline CDR1 GTSNPN, CDR2 SVGIG (reference sequence). The CDR3 runs to 14 residues. V lost 5 bases to trimming and J lost 4 bases, with 15 bases between them. The CDR3 DNA reads TGTGCCTGGGAAACAGGGACACCGGGAAACACCATATATTTT. It translates to CAWETGTPGNTIYF.

The CDR3 protein is CASSFGSSAGELFF. In DNA form, the CDR3 reads TGTGCCAGCAGCTTTGGTAGTTCTGCCGGGGAGCTGTTTTTT. The rearrangement uses TRBV7-6 and TRBJ2-2; no clear D. V lost 3 bases to trimming and J lost 6 bases, with 11 bases between them. The CDR3 runs 14 residues. Germline values: CDR1 SGHVS, CDR2 FNYEAQ.